The 17 T cell receptor beta chains in this list originate from one sample, sequenced in a study of T cell clones after liver transplantation. Data came from immunoSEQ multiplex PCR; TCRdb stores just in-frame clones and leaves some out. The sample records tens of thousands of clones, 65% to 85% being singletons. The sample consisted of CD4+ T cells from blood, taken about 46 months after liver transplant. These receptors were obtained from a human patient who received a liver transplant. Some T cells may be provided by the graft donor.

The chain uses TRBV7-8 and TRBJ1-3; 10 positions agree with TRBD1. This CDR3 contains 14 residues. The V gene end was trimmed by 4 bases and the J gene end by 8 bases; junction bases not matched to a gene: 5. Looked up from germline, CDR1 is SGHVS and CDR2 is FQNEAQ. The CDR3 loop reads CASSSRGQGDTIYF. The DNA for the CDR3 is TGTGCCAGCAGCTCAAGAGGACAGGGGGACACCATATATTTT.

The V and J genes are TRBV4-1 and TRBJ1-1; 11 bases agree with TRBD1. Per germline, CDR1 MGHRA and CDR2 YSYEKL. The J segment lost 8 bases and the V segment lost 0 bases, leaving 5 bases of the junction unmatched. The CDR3 spans 15 residues. The chain's CDR3 is CASSQDGTGGREAFF. The CDR3 DNA is TGCGCCAGCAGCCAAGACGGGACAGGGGGTCGGGAAGCTTTCTTT.

The gene calls are TRBV15 and TRBJ2-7, with TRBD1 matching over 8 bases. The CDR3 is made up of 14 amino acids. The germline V gene has CDR1 LNHNV and CDR2 YYDKDF (reference sequence). V shed 1 base and J 6 bases; nucleotides not matched to a gene: 5. The CDR3 loop reads CATSRGQQGGEQYF. CDR3 in DNA: TGTGCCACCAGCAGAGGTCAACAGGGGGGCGAGCAGTACTTC.

This rearrangement joins TRBV10-3 to TRBJ2-1, with 10 bases identical to TRBD1. The junction had 10 bases not matched to a gene; V was cut back by 6 bases and J by 8 bases. The V gene's germline CDR1 is ENHRY and CDR2 SYGVKD. The CDR3 runs to 15 residues. The CDR3 here is CAIRDRDRGAHEQFF. The CDR3 DNA reads as TGTGCCATCAGGGACCGGGACAGGGGTGCCCATGAGCAGTTCTTC.

The gene calls are TRBV13 and TRBJ1-1; D is possibly TRBD1 (6 bases). Trimming stripped 5 bases from V and 6 bases from J, with 13 bases between. In germline, CDR1 is PRHDT, CDR2 FYEKMQ (reference sequence). The CDR3 runs to 13 residues. CDR3 region: CASSLRRGSEAFF. In DNA, the CDR3 is TGTGCCAGCAGCCTCCGCAGGGGATCTGAAGCTTTCTTT.

V and J are TRBV18 and TRBJ1-2; D possibly corresponds to TRBD1 (5 bases). The germline CDR1 and CDR2 sequences are KGHSH and LQKENI. Trimming left V 6 bases short and J 0 bases short, with 14 bases between. The CDR3 is 15 amino acids. The CDR3 here is CASSPGTQANYGYTF. CDR3 in DNA: TGTGCCAGCTCGCCCGGGACGCAAGCTAACTATGGCTACACCTTC.

This chain joins TRBV5-1 and TRBJ2-6; 8 bases match TRBD1. This CDR3 has 17 amino acids. Germline CDR1 is SGHRS and CDR2 is YFSETQ. V lost 1 base to trimming and J lost 2 bases; unmatched junction nucleotides: 5. The CDR3 DNA sequence: TGCGCCAGCAGCTTGCCCCTGACAGGGGCTGGGGCCAACGTCCTGACTTTC. This gives the protein CASSLPLTGAGANVLTF.

The chain combines TRBV18 with TRBJ2-6; 9 positions agree with TRBD1. Germline CDR1 is KGHSH and CDR2 is LQKENI. Germline trimming cut 4 bases from V and 0 bases from J; bases unmatched to any gene: 4. This CDR3 spans 17 amino acids. CDR3 amino acids: CASSRGQGTSGANVLTF. CDR3 sequence (DNA): TGTGCCAGCTCACGAGGACAGGGGACCTCTGGGGCCAACGTCCTGACTTTC.

The chain combines TRBV5-4 with TRBJ1-1, with 11 bases matching TRBD1. V shed 1 base, J shed 2 bases, and the junction held 1 base outside the gene matches. CDR3 length: 15 amino acids. CDR1 is SGHNT and CDR2 is YYREEE in the germline V gene (reference sequence). CDR3 coding DNA: TGTGCCAGCAGCTTGAGGACAGGGGGCAACACTGAAGCTTTCTTT. Residues: CASSLRTGGNTEAFF.

This chain connects TRBV15 to TRBJ1-2; the match to TRBD1 covers 8 bases. The germline CDR1 and CDR2 sequences are LNHNV and YYDKDF (reference sequence). The CDR3 loop spans 17 amino acids. V was clipped by 0 bases and J by 4 bases; unmatched bases: 10. CDR3 residues: CATSRDWAGGASYGYTF. The CDR3 DNA is TGTGCCACCAGCAGAGATTGGGCAGGGGGCGCGAGCTATGGCTACACCTTC.

CDR3 in amino acids: CASSAQSTDTQYF. For the CDR3, the DNA is TGTGCCAGCAGTGCCCAGAGCACAGATACGCAGTATTTT. The genes are TRBV2 and TRBJ2-3; D is ambiguous. Germline V CDR1 and CDR2: SNHLY, FYNNEI. The CDR3 has 13 residues. V was shortened by 4 bases and J by 0 bases, with 5 bases between the two germline ends.

This clone appeared a few times. The genes are TRBV10-2 and TRBJ2-5, with TRBD2 matching 7 bases. CDR1 is WSHSY, CDR2 SAAADI, per germline. V lost 4 bases and J lost 5; bases outside the gene matches: 7. The CDR3 runs 14 residues. The CDR3 DNA sequence: TGCGCCAGCAGTGTTGGCGGGAGCTCTGAGACCCAGTACTTC. Translated: CASSVGGSSETQYF.

V usage is TRBV19 and J usage is TRBJ2-1, with 9 bases fitting TRBD1. CDR1 is LNHDA, CDR2 SQIVND, per germline (reference sequence). The CDR3 is made up of 14 amino acids. CDR3 in DNA: TGTGCTACCATTCCCGGGACAGGGTTTGGGGAGCAGTTCTTC. This sequence encodes CATIPGTGFGEQFF.

This clone was picked up a small number of times. V and J are TRBV5-1 and TRBJ2-3, with D maybe TRBD2 (7 bases). Between the trimmed V and J ends, which lost 5 bases and 4 bases, there was a span of 11 bases. Germline V gives CDR1 SGHRS, CDR2 YFSETQ. The CDR3 consists of 13 residues. CDR3 amino acids: CASRGGGADTQYF. The CDR3 DNA reads TGCGCCAGCAGAGGAGGGGGGGCAGATACGCAGTATTTT.

This chain links TRBV28 with TRBJ1-2, with 7 bases identical to TRBD1. Germline CDR1 reads MDHEN; CDR2 reads SYDVKM. Trimming removed 5 bases from V and 6 bases from J; junction bases left unmatched: 6. The CDR3 runs 13 residues. The CDR3 loop is CASSDGQGDGYTF. For the CDR3, the DNA is TGTGCCAGCAGTGACGGCCAGGGGGATGGCTACACCTTC.

The chain carries TRBV19 and TRBJ2-7; TRBD1 aligns across 7 bases. CDR1 LNHDA and CDR2 SQIVND come from the germline V gene (reference sequence). There are 13 residues in the CDR3. The J segment lost 1 base and the V segment lost 8 bases, leaving 5 bases of the junction unmatched. CDR3 nucleotides: TGTGCCAGTGCTGGACAGGAGTCCTACGAGCAGTACTTC. Translated, it gives CASAGQESYEQYF.

The V gene is TRBV27, the J gene TRBJ2-1; D is uncertain. V was clipped by 2 bases and J by 2 bases, with 7 bases between them. Germline CDR1 is MNHEY and CDR2 is SMNVEV (reference sequence). CDR3 length: 14 amino acids. This chain's CDR3 is CASSLRSPYNEQFF. The CDR3 DNA follows: TGTGCCAGCAGTTTAAGAAGCCCCTACAATGAGCAGTTCTTC.